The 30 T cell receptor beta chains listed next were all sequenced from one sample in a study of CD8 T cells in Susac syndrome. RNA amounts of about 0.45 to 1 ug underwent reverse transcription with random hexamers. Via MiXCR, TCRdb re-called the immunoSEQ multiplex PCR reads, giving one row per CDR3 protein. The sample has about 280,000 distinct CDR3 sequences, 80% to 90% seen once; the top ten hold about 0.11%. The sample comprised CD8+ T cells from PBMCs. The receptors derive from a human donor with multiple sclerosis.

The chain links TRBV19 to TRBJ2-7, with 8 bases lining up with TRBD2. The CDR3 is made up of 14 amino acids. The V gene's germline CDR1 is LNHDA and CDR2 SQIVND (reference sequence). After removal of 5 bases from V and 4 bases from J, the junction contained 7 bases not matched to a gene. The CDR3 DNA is TGTGCCAGTAGTCCCGGGACTAGGTTATACGAGCAGTACTTC. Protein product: CASSPGTRLYEQYF. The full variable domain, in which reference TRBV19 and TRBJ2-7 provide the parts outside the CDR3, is DGGITQSPKYLFRKEGQNVTLSCEQNLNHDAMYWYRQDPGQGLRLIYYSQIVNDFQKGDIAEGYSVSREKKESFPLTVTSAQKNPTAFYLCASSPGTRLYEQYFGPGTRLTVT.

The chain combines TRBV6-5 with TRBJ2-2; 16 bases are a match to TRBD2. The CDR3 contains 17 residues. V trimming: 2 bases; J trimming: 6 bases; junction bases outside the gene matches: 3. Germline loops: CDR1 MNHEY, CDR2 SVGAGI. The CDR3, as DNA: TGTGCCAGCAGTTACAAGGGACTAGCGGGAGGGCCCGGGGAGCTGTTTTTT. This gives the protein CASSYKGLAGGPGELFF.

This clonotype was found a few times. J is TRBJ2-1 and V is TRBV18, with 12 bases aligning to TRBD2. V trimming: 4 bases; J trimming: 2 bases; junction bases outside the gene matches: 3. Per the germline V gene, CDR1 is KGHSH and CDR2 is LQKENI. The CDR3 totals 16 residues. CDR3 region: CASSQTSGRPYNEQFF. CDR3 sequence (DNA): TGTGCCAGCTCACAAACTAGCGGGAGGCCCTACAATGAGCAGTTCTTC.

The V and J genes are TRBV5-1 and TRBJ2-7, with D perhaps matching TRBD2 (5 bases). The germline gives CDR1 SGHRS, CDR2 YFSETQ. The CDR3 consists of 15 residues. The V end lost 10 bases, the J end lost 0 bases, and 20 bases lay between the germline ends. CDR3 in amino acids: CAGTDGGLCSYEQYF. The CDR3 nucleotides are TGCGCCGGAACGGACGGAGGTTTATGCTCCTACGAGCAGTACTTC.

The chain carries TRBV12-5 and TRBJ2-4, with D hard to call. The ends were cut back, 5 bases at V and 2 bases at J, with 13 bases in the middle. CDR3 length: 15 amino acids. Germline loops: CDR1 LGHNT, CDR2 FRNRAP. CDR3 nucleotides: TGTGCTAGTGGTCCTAAGGGCCTACCCAAAAACATTCAGTACTTC. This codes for CASGPKGLPKNIQYF.

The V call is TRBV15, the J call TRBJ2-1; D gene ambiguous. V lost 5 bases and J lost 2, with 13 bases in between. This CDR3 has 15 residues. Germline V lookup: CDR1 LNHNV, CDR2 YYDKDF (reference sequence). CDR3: CATSHNLGTYNEQFF. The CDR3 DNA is TGTGCCACCAGCCATAACCTAGGGACCTACAATGAGCAGTTCTTC.

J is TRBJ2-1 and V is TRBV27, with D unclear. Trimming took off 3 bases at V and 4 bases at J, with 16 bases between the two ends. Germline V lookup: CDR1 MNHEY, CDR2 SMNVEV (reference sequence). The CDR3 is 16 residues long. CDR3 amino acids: CASSFSLGERYNEQFF. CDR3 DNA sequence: TGTGCCAGCAGTTTTAGCTTAGGAGAGCGATACAATGAGCAGTTCTTC.

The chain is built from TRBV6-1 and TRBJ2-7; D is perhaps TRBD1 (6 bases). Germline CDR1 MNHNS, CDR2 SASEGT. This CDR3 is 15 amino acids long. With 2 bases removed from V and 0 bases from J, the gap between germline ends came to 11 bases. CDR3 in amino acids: CASSERDRSSYEQYF. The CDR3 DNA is TGTGCCAGCAGTGAACGCGACAGGAGCTCCTACGAGCAGTACTTC.

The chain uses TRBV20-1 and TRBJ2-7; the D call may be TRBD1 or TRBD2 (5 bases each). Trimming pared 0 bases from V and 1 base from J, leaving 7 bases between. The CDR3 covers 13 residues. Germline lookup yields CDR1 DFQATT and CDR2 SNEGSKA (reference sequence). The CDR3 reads CSARDWGSYEQYF. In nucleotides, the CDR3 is TGCAGTGCTAGAGATTGGGGGTCCTACGAGCAGTACTTC.

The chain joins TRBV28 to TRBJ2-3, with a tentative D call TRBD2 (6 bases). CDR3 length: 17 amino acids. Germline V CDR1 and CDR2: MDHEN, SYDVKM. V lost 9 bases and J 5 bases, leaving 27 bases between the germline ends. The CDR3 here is CASTFHGRDWSLDTQYF. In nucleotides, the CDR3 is TGTGCCAGTACGTTTCATGGGCGGGACTGGAGCTTAGATACGCAGTATTTT.

CDR3 coding DNA: TGTGCCAGCAGGCTACCCGGACTAGCCCAAGGCCTACAGTTCTTC. Protein product: CASRLPGLAQGLQFF. The chain couples TRBV7-9 to TRBJ2-1; TRBD2 aligns across 8 bases. Losses at the gene ends were 6 bases for V and 13 bases for J; bases not matched to a gene: 17. CDR1 is SEHNR, CDR2 FQNEAQ, per germline (reference sequence). CDR3 length equals 15 residues.

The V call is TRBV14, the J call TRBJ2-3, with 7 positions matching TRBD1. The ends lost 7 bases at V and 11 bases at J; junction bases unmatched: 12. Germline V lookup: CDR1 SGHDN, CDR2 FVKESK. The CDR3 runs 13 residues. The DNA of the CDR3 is TGTGCCAGCAAGACGAGAACAGGGGTTGAGCAGTATTTT. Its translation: CASKTRTGVEQYF.

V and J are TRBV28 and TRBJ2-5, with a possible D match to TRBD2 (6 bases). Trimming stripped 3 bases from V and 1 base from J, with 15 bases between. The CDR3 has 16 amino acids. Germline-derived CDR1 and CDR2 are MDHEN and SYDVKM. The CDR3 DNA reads TGTGCCAGCAGTTTTCGAGCCCGGGGGATCCAAGAGACCCAGTACTTC. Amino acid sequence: CASSFRARGIQETQYF. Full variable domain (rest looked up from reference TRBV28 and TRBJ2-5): DVKVTQSSRYLVKRTGEKVFLECVQDMDHENMFWYRQDPGLGLRLIYFSYDVKMKEKGDIPEGYSVSREKKERFSLILESASTNQTSMYLCASSFRARGIQETQYFGPGTRLLVL.

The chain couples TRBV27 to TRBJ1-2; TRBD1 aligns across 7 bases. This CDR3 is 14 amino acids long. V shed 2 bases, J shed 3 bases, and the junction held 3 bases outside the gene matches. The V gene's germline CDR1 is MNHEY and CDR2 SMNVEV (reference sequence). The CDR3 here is CASSLDRADYGYTF. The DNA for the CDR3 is TGTGCCAGCAGTTTAGACAGGGCCGACTATGGCTACACCTTC.

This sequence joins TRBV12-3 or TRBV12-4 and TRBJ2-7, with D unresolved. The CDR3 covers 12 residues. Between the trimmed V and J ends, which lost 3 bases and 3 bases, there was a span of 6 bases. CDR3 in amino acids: CASSFDGYEQYF. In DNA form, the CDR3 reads TGTGCCAGCAGTTTCGACGGCTACGAGCAGTACTTC.

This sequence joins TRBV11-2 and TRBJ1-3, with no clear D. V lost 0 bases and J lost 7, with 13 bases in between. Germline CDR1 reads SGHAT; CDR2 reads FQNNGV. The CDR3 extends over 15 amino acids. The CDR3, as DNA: TGTGCCAGCAGCTTAGATCGATGGGTCATCAACACCATATATTTT. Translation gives CASSLDRWVINTIYF.

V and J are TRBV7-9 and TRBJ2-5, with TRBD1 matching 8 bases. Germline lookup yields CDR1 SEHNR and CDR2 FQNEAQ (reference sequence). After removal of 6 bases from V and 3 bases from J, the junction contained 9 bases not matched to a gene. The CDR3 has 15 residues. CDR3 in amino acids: CASRTGTGGKETQYF. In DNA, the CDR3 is TGTGCCAGCAGAACCGGGACAGGAGGAAAAGAGACCCAGTACTTC.

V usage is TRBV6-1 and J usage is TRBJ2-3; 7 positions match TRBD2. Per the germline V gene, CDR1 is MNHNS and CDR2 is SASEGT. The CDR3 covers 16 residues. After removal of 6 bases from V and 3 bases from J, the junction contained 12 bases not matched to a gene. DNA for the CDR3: TGTGCCAGCAGCCCCTTTACTAGCGAGGGAACAGATACGCAGTATTTT. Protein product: CASSPFTSEGTDTQYF.

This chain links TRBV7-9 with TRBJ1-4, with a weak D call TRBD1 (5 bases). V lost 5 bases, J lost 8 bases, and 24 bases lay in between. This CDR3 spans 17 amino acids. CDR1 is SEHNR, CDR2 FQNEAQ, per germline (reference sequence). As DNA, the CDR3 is TGTGCCAGCAGCCCACCCGTATGGGGGTCCCAGGGAGAAAAACTGTTTTTT. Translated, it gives CASSPPVWGSQGEKLFF. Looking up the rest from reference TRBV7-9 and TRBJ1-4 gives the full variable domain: DTGVSQNPRHKITKRGQNVTFRCDPISEHNRLYWYRQTLGQGPEFLTYFQNEAQLEKSRLLSDRFSAERPKGSFSTLEIQRTEQGDSAMYLCASSPPVWGSQGEKLFFGSGTQLSVL.

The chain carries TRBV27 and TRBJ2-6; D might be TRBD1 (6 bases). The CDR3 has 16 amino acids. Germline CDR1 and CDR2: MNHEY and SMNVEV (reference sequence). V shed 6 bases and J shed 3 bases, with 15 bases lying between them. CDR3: CASSENRVGGANVLTF. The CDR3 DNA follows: TGTGCCAGCAGCGAGAACAGGGTGGGTGGGGCCAACGTCCTGACTTTC.

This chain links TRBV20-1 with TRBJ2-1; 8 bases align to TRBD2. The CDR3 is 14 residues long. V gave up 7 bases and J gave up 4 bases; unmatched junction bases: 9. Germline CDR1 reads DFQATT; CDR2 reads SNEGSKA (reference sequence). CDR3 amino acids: CSGDGAGDYNEQFF. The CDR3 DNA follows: TGCAGTGGTGACGGAGCGGGAGATTACAATGAGCAGTTCTTC.

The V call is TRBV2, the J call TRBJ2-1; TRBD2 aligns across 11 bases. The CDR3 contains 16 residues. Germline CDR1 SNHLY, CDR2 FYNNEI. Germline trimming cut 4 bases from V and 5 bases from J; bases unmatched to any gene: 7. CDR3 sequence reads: CASSARLAGINNEQFF. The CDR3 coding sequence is TGTGCCAGCAGTGCAAGACTAGCGGGAATTAACAATGAGCAGTTCTTC.

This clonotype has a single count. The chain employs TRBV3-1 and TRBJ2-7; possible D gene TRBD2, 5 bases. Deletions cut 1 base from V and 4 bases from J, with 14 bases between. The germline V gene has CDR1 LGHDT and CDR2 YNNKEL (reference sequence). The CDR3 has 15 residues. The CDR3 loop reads CASSQVGTGDYEQYF. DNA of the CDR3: TGTGCCAGCAGCCAAGTTGGAACCGGGGATTACGAGCAGTACTTC.

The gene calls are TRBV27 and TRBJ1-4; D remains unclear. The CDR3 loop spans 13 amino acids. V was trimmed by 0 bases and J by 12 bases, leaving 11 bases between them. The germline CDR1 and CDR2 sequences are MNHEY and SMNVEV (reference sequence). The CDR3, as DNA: TGTGCCAGCAGTTTATCGGCCCAGTCTGAACTGTTTTTT. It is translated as CASSLSAQSELFF.

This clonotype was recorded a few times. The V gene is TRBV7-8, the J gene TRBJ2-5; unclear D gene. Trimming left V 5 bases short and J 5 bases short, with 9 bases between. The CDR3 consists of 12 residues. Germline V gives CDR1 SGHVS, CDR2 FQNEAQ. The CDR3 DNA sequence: TGTGCCAGCAGCCCCCTGATCGAGACCCAGTACTTC. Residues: CASSPLIETQYF.

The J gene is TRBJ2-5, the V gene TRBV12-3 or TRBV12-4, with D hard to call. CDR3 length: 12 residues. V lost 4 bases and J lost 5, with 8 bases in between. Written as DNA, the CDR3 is TGTGCCAGCAGTTCCCCCTCGGAGACCCAGTACTTC. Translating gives CASSSPSETQYF.

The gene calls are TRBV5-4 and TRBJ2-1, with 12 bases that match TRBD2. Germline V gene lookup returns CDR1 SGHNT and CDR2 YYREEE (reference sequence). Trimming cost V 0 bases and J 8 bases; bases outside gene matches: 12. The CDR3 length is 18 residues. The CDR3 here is CASSLAELAGGVRDEQFF. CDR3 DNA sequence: TGTGCCAGCAGCTTGGCGGAACTAGCGGGAGGAGTAAGGGATGAGCAGTTCTTC.

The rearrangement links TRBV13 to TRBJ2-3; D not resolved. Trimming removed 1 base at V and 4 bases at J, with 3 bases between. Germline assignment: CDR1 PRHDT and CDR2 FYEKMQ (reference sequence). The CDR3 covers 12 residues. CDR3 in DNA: TGTGCCAGCAGCTTAGAGTCAGATACGCAGTATTTT. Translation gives CASSLESDTQYF.

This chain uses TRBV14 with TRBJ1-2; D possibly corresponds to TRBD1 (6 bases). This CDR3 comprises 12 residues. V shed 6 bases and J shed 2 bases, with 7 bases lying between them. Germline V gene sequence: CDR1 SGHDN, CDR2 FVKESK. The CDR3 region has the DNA TGTGCCAGCAGTCAGGGGAACTATGGCTACACCTTC. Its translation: CASSQGNYGYTF.

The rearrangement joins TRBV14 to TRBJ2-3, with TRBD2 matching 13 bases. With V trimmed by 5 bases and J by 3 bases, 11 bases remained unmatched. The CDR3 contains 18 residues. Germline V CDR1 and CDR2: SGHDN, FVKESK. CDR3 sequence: CASSSRTSGRVLTDTQYF. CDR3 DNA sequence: TGTGCCAGCAGCTCTCGGACTAGCGGGAGAGTATTGACAGATACGCAGTATTTT.